This TCR beta chain was identified in a study of shared clonotypes between healthy human individuals. The table came from immunoSEQ multiplex PCR; TCRdb's copy has only in-frame clones and leaves some out. The repertoire holds approximately 2.3 million clones, with roughly 93% as singletons. Notes on the study in general: The study sampled only blood, and tissue repertoires likely differ. Generation of non-shared clonotypes was less probable than generation of clonotypes shared by all four donors.

Details on this clone: Antigen: not known.

Trimming took off 0 bases at V and 4 bases at J, with 12 bases between the two ends. The CDR3 length is 15 residues. Germline values: CDR1 SGHDN, CDR2 FVKESK. Participating donors were healthy, HIV-negative adults free of recent acute infections or vaccinations. CD4+ cells underwent separation, giving CD45RA+ naive and CD45RA-negative memory subsets. Material: naive CD4+ T cells from PBMCs. Indicated subset: CD45RA+ positively selected. The receptor's source is a man between 18 and 29 years old in good health. Some clones in this sample may be carry-over from other donors' samples. The chain combines TRBV14 with TRBJ2-5; a weak D match, TRBD1 (6 bases). The CDR3 reads CASSQDMAGAETQYF. The CDR3 DNA sequence: TGTGCCAGCAGCCAAGATATGGCAGGGGCAGAGACCCAGTACTTC.